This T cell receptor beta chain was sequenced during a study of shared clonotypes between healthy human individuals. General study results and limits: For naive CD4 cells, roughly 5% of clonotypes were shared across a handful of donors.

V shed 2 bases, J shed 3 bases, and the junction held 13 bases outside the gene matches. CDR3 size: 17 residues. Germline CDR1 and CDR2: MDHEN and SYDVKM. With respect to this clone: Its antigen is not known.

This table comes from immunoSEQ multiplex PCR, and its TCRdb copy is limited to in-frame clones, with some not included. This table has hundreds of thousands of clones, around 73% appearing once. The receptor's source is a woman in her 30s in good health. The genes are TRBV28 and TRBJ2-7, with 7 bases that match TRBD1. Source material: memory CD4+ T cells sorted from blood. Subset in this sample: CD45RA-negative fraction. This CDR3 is CASSLHRGVEWDYEQYF. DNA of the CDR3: TGTGCCAGCAGTTTACACAGGGGAGTCGAATGGGACTACGAGCAGTACTTC.